This is a list of T cell receptor beta chains from one sample in a study of T cell responses to AZD1222 COVID-19 vaccine. TCRdb's table, derived via immunoSEQ multiplex PCR, lists solely in-frame clones and lacks some. The sample shows roughly 140,000 clones, roughly 92% of them seen only once. The source material was peripheral blood, sampled on day 0 of AZD1222 vaccination. All receptors come from an adult in good health. Each CDR3 is given with its conserved first and last residue. D genes are given only for firm matches. Part of the rows lack a size; the others show once, few, many or a class for expanded clones.

>TRBV10-3|-|TRBJ1-2|once
CAISESARRGYGYTF
TGTGCCATCAGTGAGTCAGCCAGGAGGGGCTATGGCTACACCTTC
>TRBV11-2|-|TRBJ2-7|-
CASTNRVYEQYF
TGTGCCAGCACGAACAGGGTCTACGAGCAGTACTTC
>TRBV5-1|TRBD2|TRBJ2-1|-
CASSWTSGSADEQFF
TGCGCCAGCAGCTGGACTAGCGGGAGCGCCGATGAGCAGTTCTTC
>TRBV12-3/TRBV12-4|TRBD1|TRBJ1-2|-
CASSFVRGDGYTF
TGTGCCAGCAGTTTTGTCAGGGGGGATGGCTACACCTTC
>TRBV19|-|TRBJ1-5|-
CASSIEGGGGQPQHF
TGTGCCAGTAGTATCGAGGGCGGGGGCGGCCAGCCCCAGCATTTT
>TRBV7-9|TRBD1|TRBJ1-2|-
CASSPRDRAYGYTF
TGTGCCAGCAGCCCCCGGGACAGGGCCTATGGCTACACCTTC
>TRBV19|-|TRBJ2-4|-
CASSIDRLPPRDIQYF
TGTGCCAGTAGTATAGATCGACTCCCCCCAAGGGACATTCAGTACTTC
>TRBV4-2|TRBD1|TRBJ1-1|-
CASSQDMGQGWTEAFF
TGTGCCAGCAGCCAAGATATGGGACAGGGTTGGACTGAAGCTTTCTTT
>TRBV6-5|-|TRBJ1-1|-
CASSPRSGVAFF
TGTGCCAGCAGTCCGAGGTCGGGGGTGGCTTTCTTT
>TRBV2|-|TRBJ1-4|once
CASRQEAPGGKLFF
TGTGCCAGCAGGCAAGAGGCACCTGGGGGAAAACTGTTTTTT
>TRBV2|-|TRBJ2-3|once
CASSEAPDNTDTQYF
TGTGCCAGCAGTGAAGCCCCGGACAACACAGATACGCAGTATTTT
>TRBV5-1|TRBD1|TRBJ1-2|-
CASSSGQLGYGYTF
TGCGCCAGCAGCTCGGGACAGCTCGGCTATGGCTACACCTTC
>TRBV5-1|TRBD1|TRBJ1-1|-
CASSSPGTADAVNTEAFF
TGCGCCAGCAGCAGCCCCGGGACAGCCGACGCTGTGAACACTGAAGCTTTCTTT
>TRBV11-2|-|TRBJ1-2|-
CASRALPGARGYTF
TGTGCCAGCAGGGCCCTTCCGGGGGCTAGAGGCTACACCTTC
>TRBV2|TRBD1|TRBJ1-3|once
CASSVTQQGTGNTIYF
TGTGCCAGCAGTGTGACTCAACAGGGGACGGGAAACACCATATATTTT
>TRBV6-5|TRBD1|TRBJ2-7|-
CASIPRDRGPEQYF
TGTGCCAGCATTCCCCGGGACAGGGGTCCCGAGCAGTACTTC
>TRBV18|-|TRBJ1-2|-
CASSSQRNYGYTF
TGTGCCAGCTCCTCCCAGAGGAACTATGGCTACACCTTC
>TRBV12-5|-|TRBJ2-2|-
CASGFGTGELFF
TGTGCTAGTGGTTTTGGCACCGGGGAGCTGTTTTTT
>TRBV7-8|TRBD1|TRBJ1-2|once
CASSLTGQRIYGYTF
TGTGCCAGCAGCTTAACGGGACAGCGAATCTATGGCTACACCTTC
>TRBV5-1|TRBD1|TRBJ2-1|-
CASRVQGALGNEQFF
TGCGCCAGCAGGGTACAGGGGGCGCTTGGCAATGAGCAGTTCTTC
>TRBV3-1/TRBV3-2|-|TRBJ2-1|-
CASSSTGTPGGLEQFF
TGTGCCAGCAGCTCAACCGGGACCCCAGGGGGACTTGAGCAGTTCTTC
>TRBV7-2|-|TRBJ2-1|-
CASSLGPGHEQFF
TGTGCCAGCAGCTTAGGGCCTGGTCATGAGCAGTTCTTC
>TRBV5-1|-|TRBJ2-7|-
CASSLDWSYEQYF
TGCGCCAGCAGCTTGGACTGGTCCTACGAGCAGTACTTC
>TRBV27|-|TRBJ2-1|once
CASGTITYSSYNEQFF
TGTGCCAGCGGAACTATTACTTATAGCTCCTACAATGAGCAGTTCTTC
>TRBV11-2|-|TRBJ2-2|-
CASSLVYRRNTGELFF
TGTGCCAGCAGCTTAGTATACAGACGGAACACCGGGGAGCTGTTTTTT
>TRBV4-1|-|TRBJ1-1|once
CASSQSGGNTEAFF
TGCGCCAGCAGCCAGTCCGGGGGGAACACTGAAGCTTTCTTT
>TRBV29-1|TRBD1|TRBJ2-3|-
CSVGDRGNTDTQYF
TGCAGCGTTGGGGACAGGGGGAATACAGATACGCAGTATTTT
>TRBV19|TRBD1|TRBJ1-2|once
CASSIGQGDGYTF
TGTGCCAGTAGTATAGGTCAGGGGGATGGCTACACCTTC
>TRBV7-2|-|TRBJ1-2|-
CASSFGTRSYGYTF
TGTGCCAGCAGCTTTGGGACCAGGAGCTATGGCTACACCTTC
>TRBV4-1|TRBD1|TRBJ1-1|-
CASSLDREPEAFF
TGCGCCAGCAGTCTTGACAGGGAGCCTGAAGCTTTCTTT
>TRBV6-4|TRBD2|TRBJ2-2|-
CASSASGRHTGELFF
TGTGCCAGCAGTGCTAGCGGGAGGCACACCGGGGAGCTGTTTTTT
>TRBV19|-|TRBJ1-4|-
CASSNSGDNEKLFF
TGTGCCAGTAGTAATAGCGGAGATAATGAAAAACTGTTTTTT
>TRBV7-9|-|TRBJ1-4|-
CASSLKAGRDEKLFF
TGTGCCAGCAGCTTAAAAGCGGGGCGCGATGAAAAACTGTTTTTT
>TRBV9|-|TRBJ1-3|-
CASSVGVGKFSGNTIYF
TGTGCCAGCAGCGTAGGGGTAGGGAAGTTCTCTGGAAACACCATATATTTT
>TRBV3-1/TRBV3-2|-|TRBJ1-1|-
CASSPEGNVMNTEAFF
TGTGCCAGCAGTCCAGAGGGGAATGTTATGAACACTGAAGCTTTCTTT
>TRBV12-5|TRBD2|TRBJ2-1|-
CASGLVRRGLAVGSYNEQFF
TGTGCTAGTGGTTTGGTACGGAGAGGACTAGCCGTCGGCTCCTACAATGAGCAGTTCTTC
>TRBV5-1|-|TRBJ2-7|-
CASSLVQRGDEQYF
TGCGCCAGCAGCTTGGTACAACGGGGAGACGAGCAGTACTTC
>TRBV28|-|TRBJ1-4|once
CASSQPRGATNEKLFF
TGTGCCAGCAGCCAGCCCAGGGGCGCAACTAATGAAAAACTGTTTTTT
>TRBV2|-|TRBJ2-7|-
CASRDGWAGLGYEQYF
TGTGCCAGCAGGGATGGTTGGGCGGGGCTGGGCTACGAGCAGTACTTC
>TRBV21-1|-|TRBJ2-1|-
CASSKPGLAGGAPYNEQFF
TGTGCCAGCAGCAAGCCGGGACTAGCGGGAGGGGCACCCTACAATGAGCAGTTCTTC
>TRBV11-3|-|TRBJ2-2|-
CASSPSRGGATGELFF
TGTGCCAGCAGCCCCTCTAGGGGGGGCGCAACCGGGGAGCTGTTTTTT
>TRBV30|-|TRBJ1-1|-
CAWSVSRNREAFF
TGTGCCTGGAGTGTATCAAGGAATAGAGAAGCTTTCTTT
>TRBV5-1|TRBD1|TRBJ2-5|-
CASSPTGFETQYF
TGCGCCAGCAGCCCGACAGGGTTCGAGACCCAGTACTTC
>TRBV30|-|TRBJ2-7|-
CAWAVATGVSYEQYF
TGTGCCTGGGCGGTAGCGACAGGCGTATCCTACGAGCAGTACTTC
>TRBV28|-|TRBJ2-3|once
CASSPLGSTDTQYF
TGTGCCAGCAGTCCCTTGGGAAGCACAGATACGCAGTATTTT
>TRBV29-1|TRBD1|TRBJ2-7|-
CSVGTGRVNEQYF
TGCAGCGTCGGGACAGGGAGAGTCAACGAGCAGTACTTC
>TRBV19|-|TRBJ1-6|few
CASSVGYNSPLHF
TGTGCCAGTAGTGTCGGGTATAATTCACCCCTCCACTTT
>TRBV4-1|TRBD1|TRBJ2-5|-
CASSQGKGQGTSWGTQYF
TGCGCCAGCAGCCAGGGGAAGGGACAGGGGACTTCGTGGGGGACCCAGTACTTC
>TRBV3-1/TRBV3-2|-|TRBJ1-5|once
CASSQSRSQPQHF
TGTGCCAGCAGCCAATCCCGGAGTCAGCCCCAGCATTTT
>TRBV28|-|TRBJ2-5|-
CASSSSRTVQETQYF
TGTGCCAGCAGCTCATCCCGGACAGTTCAGGAGACCCAGTACTTC